The text below deals with one T cell receptor beta chain. The data derive from a study of blood T cell repertoires in COVID-19. Across the study: Spain, Italy and the United States supplied samples that represented acute and convalescent COVID-19. Sources were T cells, B-cell-depleted T cells, or PBMCs; the material itself was cDNA or gDNA.

In the source study's methods: Reference gene primer amplification gave nucleated cell count estimates. Sequencing was performed with immunoSEQ multiplex PCR; in TCRdb, only in-frame clones are kept and a portion is missing. That table supplies the V and J calls and clone size; D and trimming were determined from the DNA. This sample has more than 90,000 clones, with approximately 81% found just once. The V segment lost 2 bases and the J segment 5 bases; nucleotides outside the gene matches: 6. CDR1 is SGHTA, CDR2 FQGNSA, per germline. This CDR3 is built from 15 residues. Sample: peripheral blood. The V call is TRBV7-2, the J call TRBJ2-3, with TRBD1 matching 8 bases. The sequence came from a man aged 35 to 55 with acute or convalescent COVID-19. The CDR3 sequence is CASSLQGAKGDTQYF. The CDR3 region has the DNA TGTGCCAGCAGCTTACAGGGGGCTAAGGGAGATACGCAGTATTTT.